The T cell receptor (beta chain) described here comes from a study of blood T cell repertoires in COVID-19. Germline V CDR1 and CDR2: MNHNS, SASEGT. V was clipped by 2 bases and J by 4 bases, with 6 bases between them. The CDR3 consists of 13 residues. Some clones are missing from TCRdb's copy, which holds only in-frame ones; the method was immunoSEQ multiplex PCR. The sample lists hundreds of thousands of clones, 70% to 90% occurring once. Sample: peripheral blood. The sequence came from a man aged 65 to 85 with acute or convalescent COVID-19. This chain connects TRBV6-1 to TRBJ1-5; D call uncertain. CDR3 in amino acids: CASSENGNQPQHF. The CDR3 nucleotides read TGTGCCAGCAGTGAAAACGGGAATCAGCCCCAGCATTTT.